This T cell receptor beta chain was captured in a study of shared T cell receptors in the human thymus. This table comes from immunoSEQ multiplex PCR, and its TCRdb copy is limited to in-frame clones, with some not included. The data show 500,000 to 850,000 clones, about 89% seen once. V gave up 0 bases and J gave up 7 bases, with 23 bases separating them. This CDR3 region has 17 residues. The V gene's germline CDR1 is SGHNT and CDR2 YYREEE (reference sequence). These data were also filed under a second study, of human thymus T cells. That report adds: Thymic material originated from resections removed in the course of corrective heart surgery.

This receptor was taken from a boy younger than two with a congenital heart defect. The chain joins TRBV5-4 to TRBJ2-7, with D possibly matching TRBD2 (6 bases). Sequencing input: thymocytes. In nucleotides, the CDR3 is TGTGCCAGCAGCTTGGTAAACACCTGGAACCTTCGGGGGGAGCAGTACTTC. This gives the protein CASSLVNTWNLRGEQYF. Drawing the rest from reference TRBV5-4 and TRBJ2-7, the complete variable domain is ETGVTQSPTHLIKTRGQQVTLRCSSQSGHNTVSWYQQALGQGPQFIFQYYREEENGRGNFPPRFSGLQFPNYSSELNVNALELDDSALYLCASSLVNTWNLRGEQYFGPGTRLTVT.